This TCR beta chain was recovered during a study of T cells in Graves' hyperthyroidism and ophthalmopathy. Trimming pared 0 bases from V and 0 bases from J, leaving 8 bases between. Germline CDR1 is LNHNV and CDR2 is YYDKDF (reference sequence). This CDR3 contains 15 residues. RNA transcripts gave rise to amplified TCR beta CDR3 regions. Carried out on the TCR CDR3, a first-round RT-PCR used the HTBI primer set. Using its own MiXCR run on the multiplex PCR reads, TCRdb lists one record per CDR3 protein. Among 660,000 or so distinct CDR3 sequences, about 45% were seen once, and the ten largest hold 6.5% to 9%. This clonotype was recorded at least ten times.

The chain is built from TRBV15 and TRBJ2-5; D remains ambiguous. Sequenced: peripheral blood or thyroid tissue (not recorded which). This sequence originates from an adult man with Graves' disease, either hyperthyroidism or ophthalmopathy (not recorded which). CDR3 DNA sequence: TGTGCCACCAGCAGAGATTCCGGGTACCAAGAGACCCAGTACTTC. Encoded protein: CATSRDSGYQETQYF.